A single sample is the source of the 22 T cell receptor beta chains below, sequenced in a study of breast tumors, draining lymph nodes, adjacent tissues. Breast cancer patients provided tissue from their axillary draining lymph nodes. TCRdb re-derived calls from the multiplex PCR reads in MiXCR, one entry per CDR3 protein. Of some 130,000 distinct CDR3 sequences listed, about 20% are singletons. Specimen: axillary lymph node tissue. These receptors were collected from a female donor with breast cancer. Some clones in this sample may be carry-over from other donors' samples.

Notes on this clonotype: This may be a read error: a much more frequent sequence differs by one nucleotide. The J gene is TRBJ2-1, the V gene TRBV7-2, with D perhaps matching TRBD1 (6 bases). This CDR3 has 15 residues. V was pared by 5 bases and J by 7 bases, with 18 bases between. Germline assignment: CDR1 SGHTA and CDR2 FQGNSA. CDR3 residues: CASSQWGLGGNEQFF. In DNA form, the CDR3 reads TGTGCCAGCAGCCAGTGGGGGCTAGGCGGGAATGAGCAGTTCTTC.

This clonotype was observed at least ten times. V and J are TRBV7-2 and TRBJ2-7; possible D gene TRBD2, 6 bases. From germline, CDR1 is SGHTA and CDR2 FQGNSA. The germline V and J ends were trimmed by 5 bases and 3 bases, with 14 bases remaining between them. The CDR3 contains 14 residues. The CDR3 here is CASSENQAGYEQYF. CDR3 coding DNA: TGTGCCAGCAGCGAAAACCAAGCGGGCTACGAGCAGTACTTC.

This clonotype was counted at least ten times. The rearrangement uses TRBV4-1 and TRBJ1-2, with TRBD1 identical over 7 bases. Germline trimming cut 3 bases from V and 6 bases from J; bases unmatched to any gene: 13. The CDR3 is 16 residues long. Germline V gene data show CDR1 as MGHRA and CDR2 as YSYEKL. The CDR3 is CASSQNNRQGRDGYTF. The CDR3 DNA sequence: TGCGCCAGCAGCCAGAACAACCGACAGGGAAGGGATGGCTACACCTTC.

In its sample, this clonotype was seen many times. CDR3 sequence reads: CASRPRDSYNEQFF. DNA for the CDR3: TGTGCCAGCAGGCCCCGGGACTCCTACAATGAGCAGTTCTTC. This chain uses TRBV7-2 with TRBJ2-1; D is perhaps TRBD2 (5 bases). Trimming left V 6 bases short and J 0 bases short, with 9 bases between. The CDR3 length is 14 residues. The germline CDR1 and CDR2 sequences are SGHTA and FQGNSA.

A few counts support this clonotype. The V gene is TRBV27, the J gene TRBJ1-6; D might be TRBD1 (6 bases). The CDR3 sequence is 15 residues long. Germline V lookup: CDR1 MNHEY, CDR2 SMNVEV (reference sequence). The ends were cut back, 4 bases at V and 8 bases at J, with 15 bases in the middle. The CDR3 reads CASSWGRGAYSPLHF. CDR3 DNA: TGTGCCAGCAGTTGGGGCAGGGGCGCTTATTCACCCCTCCACTTT.

This clonotype was seen at least ten times. This chain's CDR3 is CASSLTWGGKVSTDTQYF. CDR3 DNA: TGTGCCAGCAGCTTAACGTGGGGAGGCAAAGTTAGCACAGATACGCAGTATTTT. The J gene is TRBJ2-3, the V gene TRBV7-3, with D possibly TRBD2 on 6 matching bases. CDR3 length equals 18 residues. The V gene's germline CDR1 is SGHTA and CDR2 FQGTGA. The ends were cut back, 0 bases at V and 0 bases at J, with 16 bases in the middle.

The sample holds many counts of this clonotype. The gene calls are TRBV3-1 and TRBJ1-2; D is unclear. Germline CDR1 reads LGHDT; CDR2 reads YNNKEL (reference sequence). The CDR3 sequence is 14 residues long. The V end lost 0 bases, the J end lost 1 base, and 6 bases lay between the germline ends. CDR3 DNA: TGTGCCAGCAGCCAAGAAGGCTATAACTATGGCTACACCTTC. This sequence encodes CASSQEGYNYGYTF.

This clonotype was seen many times. The chain links TRBV20-1 to TRBJ2-5, with 9 bases that match TRBD2. Germline CDR1 DFQATT, CDR2 SNEGSKA (reference sequence). J lost 7 bases, V lost 3 bases, and 6 bases had no gene match. The CDR3 has 13 amino acids. The CDR3 spells CSASLTSGRTQYF. The CDR3 DNA is TGCAGTGCTAGTTTAACTAGCGGGCGGACCCAGTACTTC.

The chain has TRBV5-8 and TRBJ1-2; D unresolved. The CDR3 extends over 14 amino acids. Germline CDR1 and CDR2: SGHTS and YDEGEE. The CDR3 bases are TGTGCAAGCGGCTTGCCGGGTAGGACCTATGGCTACACCTTC. Translating gives CASGLPGRTYGYTF.

This clonotype was counted many times. The rearrangement uses TRBV7-3 and TRBJ2-3, with D perhaps being TRBD1 or TRBD2 (5 bases each). The germline V gene has CDR1 SGHTA and CDR2 FQGTGA. CDR3 size: 14 residues. Trimming removed 2 bases from V and 5 bases from J, with 11 bases in between. DNA of the CDR3: TGTGCCAGCAGCTTAGGTGGGGGTTTAGATACGCAGTATTTT. Protein product: CASSLGGGLDTQYF.

This clonotype was found many times. CDR3 sequence (DNA): TGTGCCATCAGATCGGCTGGGCAGCCTTCTGGAAACACCATATATTTT. This codes for CAIRSAGQPSGNTIYF. This chain joins TRBV10-3 and TRBJ1-3; D gene uncertain. The CDR3 is 16 residues long. With 6 bases removed from V and 1 base from J, the gap between germline ends came to 16 bases. Germline-derived CDR1 and CDR2 are ENHRY and SYGVKD.

A note on this clonotype: This could be a read error, since a much larger clone is one nucleotide away. The CDR3 does not end in the conserved phenylalanine or tryptophan, so this is likely a read error. The chain couples TRBV10-1 to TRBJ2-2, with D unclear. Trimming left V 0 bases short and J 1 base short, with 6 bases between. The germline V gene encodes CDR1 WNHNN and CDR2 SYGVQD (reference sequence). The CDR3 covers 15 residues. The CDR3 DNA is TGCGCCAGCAGTGAGTCACTCGTGAACACCGGGGAGCTGTTTTCT. It codes for CASSESLVNTGELFS.

This clonotype was seen at least ten times. V and J are TRBV15 and TRBJ2-2; D is unresolved. CDR1 and CDR2 (germline): LNHNV, YYDKDF (reference sequence). The CDR3 is 14 residues long. Trimming pared 5 bases from V and 5 bases from J, leaving 12 bases between. CDR3: CATSADPPTGELFF. In nucleotides, the CDR3 is TGTGCCACCAGCGCCGACCCACCAACCGGGGAGCTGTTTTTT.

In regard to this clonotype: With a much larger clone just one base away, this may be a read error. The CDR3 does not end in the conserved phenylalanine or tryptophan, so this is likely a read error. The rearrangement links TRBV20-1 to TRBJ1-4; D is possibly TRBD1 (6 bases). CDR1 DFQATT and CDR2 SNEGSKA come from the germline V gene (reference sequence). The CDR3 totals 15 residues. V was pared by 6 bases and J by 6 bases, with 20 bases between. The CDR3 DNA follows: TGCAGTGCCCCACGAGTACAGGGCACTTATGAAAAACTGTTTTCT. Translating it yields CSAPRVQGTYEKLFS.

This chain connects TRBV28 to TRBJ1-6; D not resolved. Trimming removed 2 bases from V and 7 bases from J, with 9 bases in between. From germline, CDR1 is MDHEN and CDR2 SYDVKM. This CDR3 is 14 amino acids long. CDR3 in amino acids: CASSLTGPNSPLHF. The DNA of the CDR3 is TGTGCCAGCAGTTTAACCGGGCCCAATTCACCCCTCCACTTT. Full variable domain (remainder filled in from reference TRBV28 and TRBJ1-6): DVKVTQSSRYLVKRTGEKVFLECVQDMDHENMFWYRQDPGLGLRLIYFSYDVKMKEKGDIPEGYSVSREKKERFSLILESASTNQTSMYLCASSLTGPNSPLHFGNGTRLTVT.

Notes on this clonotype: A much larger clone lies a single base off, so this may be a read error. J is TRBJ2-7 and V is TRBV4-1; 8 bases are a match to TRBD1. The V gene's germline CDR1 is MGHRA and CDR2 YSYEKL. This CDR3 is 13 amino acids long. CDR3 loop: CASSQGYDRGRHF. CDR3 DNA: TGCGCCAGCAGCCAAGGGTACGACAGGGGTCGGCACTTC.

This clonotype was counted many times. The chain uses TRBV4-2 and TRBJ2-2, with 7 bases identical to TRBD2. The CDR3 runs to 17 residues. V shed 0 bases and J 6 bases; nucleotides not matched to a gene: 10. The germline V gene encodes CDR1 LGHNA and CDR2 YNFKEQ. This CDR3 reads CASSQDSGGGPAGELFF. The DNA for the CDR3 is TGTGCCAGCAGCCAAGATTCCGGGGGAGGGCCAGCCGGGGAGCTGTTTTTT.

This clonotype was detected ten times or more. The V call is TRBV20-1, the J call TRBJ2-3, with a tentative D call TRBD2 (7 bases). V was shortened by 6 bases and J by 4 bases, with 23 bases between the two germline ends. The CDR3 totals 16 residues. Germline-derived CDR1 and CDR2 are DFQATT and SNEGSKA (reference sequence). The CDR3 here is CSAPNPGGGQADTQYF. In nucleotides, the CDR3 is TGCAGTGCCCCAAACCCGGGCGGGGGCCAGGCAGATACGCAGTATTTT.

The table lists this clonotype with many counts. This sequence joins TRBV29-1 and TRBJ2-5; 11 bases match TRBD2. V shed 6 bases and J 2 bases; nucleotides not matched to a gene: 5. The CDR3 spans 14 residues. CDR1 is SQVTM and CDR2 is ANQGSEA in the germline V gene. Here the CDR3 reads CSVLAGEGQETQYF. The CDR3 nucleotides are TGCAGCGTACTAGCGGGAGAGGGGCAAGAGACCCAGTACTTC.

The genes are TRBV3-1 and TRBJ2-1, with D perhaps matching TRBD2 (6 bases). Germline-derived CDR1 and CDR2 are LGHDT and YNNKEL (reference sequence). Between the trimmed V and J ends, which lost 3 bases and 6 bases, there was a span of 12 bases. The CDR3 has 14 residues. CDR3 amino acids: CASSHETSPNEQFF. The CDR3, as DNA: TGTGCCAGCAGCCACGAAACTAGCCCCAATGAGCAGTTCTTC.

This clonotype appeared many times. This chain links TRBV20-1 with TRBJ2-6; perhaps D is TRBD1 or TRBD2 (7 bases each). The V gene's germline CDR1 is DFQATT and CDR2 SNEGSKA (reference sequence). Trimming took off 5 bases at V and 0 bases at J, with 23 bases between the two ends. The CDR3 is made up of 19 amino acids. DNA of the CDR3: TGCAGTGCTCGGGGGGTCCCGGGACAGCCCTTCTCTGGGGCCAACGTCCTGACTTTC. Amino acids: CSARGVPGQPFSGANVLTF.

With regard to this clonotype: Since a much larger clone is just one base distant, this may be a read error. V usage is TRBV19 and J usage is TRBJ2-2; the D gene is possibly TRBD1 (5 bases). This CDR3 contains 16 residues. The germline gives CDR1 LNHDA, CDR2 SQIVND (reference sequence). The CDR3 DNA follows: TGTGCCAGTAGTATCGGACACTCCGGAAACATCGGGGAGCTGTTTTTT. Protein: CASSIGHSGNIGELFF.